This T cell receptor beta chain came from a study of cytomegalovirus exposure and HLA in healthy donors. With 0 bases removed from V and 2 bases from J, the gap between germline ends came to 10 bases. There are 15 residues in the CDR3. Germline values: CDR1 SEHNR, CDR2 FQNEAQ (reference sequence). Use of 60 Vbeta and 13 Jbeta primers characterized the PCR. The data were produced by immunoSEQ multiplex PCR, yet TCRdb's version contains in-frame clones alone and is incomplete. Of 150,000 to 200,000 clones listed, 80% to 90% are singletons. The TCR originated in a male donor in good health and CMV-seronegative. The chain recombines TRBV7-9 with TRBJ1-1; D unclear. The sample was PBMCs. This CDR3 reads CASSLAARENTEAFF. In DNA form, the CDR3 reads TGTGCCAGCAGCTTAGCGGCCCGGGAAAACACTGAAGCTTTCTTT.